This TCR beta chain emerged from a study of blood T cell repertoires in COVID-19. The wider study: Researchers got acute and convalescent COVID-19 samples from the United States, Italy and Spain.

The ends lost 5 bases at V and 7 bases at J; junction bases unmatched: 11. The V gene's germline CDR1 is SGHVS and CDR2 FQNEAQ. The CDR3 extends over 16 amino acids. Assay used: immunoSEQ multiplex PCR; TCRdb lists only in-frame clones, some missing. This sample has around 110,000 clones, with roughly 79% found just once. Material for sequencing was peripheral blood. The chain links TRBV7-8 to TRBJ1-6; 7 bases agree with TRBD1. This clonotype was obtained from an older man with active or convalescent COVID-19. CDR3 sequence reads: CASSPRGQILNSPLHF. The CDR3 DNA is TGTGCCAGCAGCCCGCGGGGACAGATACTAAATTCACCCCTCCACTTT.